The 29 T cell receptor beta chains below come from one sample, sequenced in a study of control samples from healthy donors and cancer patients. Some clones are missing from TCRdb's copy, which holds only in-frame ones; the method was immunoSEQ multiplex PCR. Among about 160,000 clones listed, roughly 94% were seen once. The sample comprised blood. The origin of the receptors is a middle-aged woman in good health.

V and J are TRBV19 and TRBJ1-1; D ambiguous. V was pared by 7 bases and J by 1 base, with 10 bases between. The CDR3 consists of 13 residues. The germline gives CDR1 LNHDA, CDR2 SQIVND (reference sequence). DNA of the CDR3: TGTGCCAGTACGAGAGGATCGAACACTGAAGCTTTCTTT. Protein product: CASTRGSNTEAFF. The variable domain in full, with the rest retrieved from reference TRBV19 and TRBJ1-1, is DGGITQSPKYLFRKEGQNVTLSCEQNLNHDAMYWYRQDPGQGLRLIYYSQIVNDFQKGDIAEGYSVSREKKESFPLTVTSAQKNPTAFYLCASTRGSNTEAFFGQGTRLTVV.

The chain combines TRBV18 with TRBJ2-2; the match to TRBD2 covers 8 bases. CDR1 is KGHSH, CDR2 LQKENI, per germline. CDR3 length: 17 amino acids. After removal of 1 base from V and 4 bases from J, the junction contained 8 bases not matched to a gene. The DNA of the CDR3 is TGTGCCAGCTCACCACGGTCCCCCGGGACTAGCACCGGGGAGCTGTTTTTT. Its protein product is CASSPRSPGTSTGELFF.

The gene calls are TRBV2 and TRBJ1-6; 9 nucleotides agree with TRBD1. V dropped 1 base and J dropped 9; count of bases not matched to a gene: 4. The CDR3 is 15 amino acids. Germline CDR1 reads SNHLY; CDR2 reads FYNNEI. The CDR3 here is CASSEVGQGRSPLHF. Written as DNA, the CDR3 is TGTGCCAGCAGTGAAGTGGGACAGGGACGTTCACCCCTCCACTTT.

The chain recombines TRBV5-4 with TRBJ1-1; the match to TRBD1 covers 8 bases. This CDR3 is 15 amino acids long. The V and J ends lost 3 bases and 4 bases, in that order; junction bases with no gene match: 8. Germline V gene data show CDR1 as SGHNT and CDR2 as YYREEE (reference sequence). This CDR3 is CASSWKTGVGTEAFF. DNA of the CDR3: TGTGCCAGCAGCTGGAAGACAGGGGTGGGCACTGAAGCTTTCTTT.

This clone was counted between two and nine times. The chain carries TRBV6-6 and TRBJ1-1; a weak D match, TRBD1 (5 bases). CDR1 and CDR2 (germline): MNHNY, SVGAGI (reference sequence). There are 15 residues in the CDR3. Deletions cut 6 bases from V and 0 bases from J, with 14 bases between. CDR3 DNA: TGTGCCAGCAGCCACGGTGGGGGTATGAACACTGAAGCTTTCTTT. It yields the protein CASSHGGGMNTEAFF.

V gene TRBV5-1 combines with J gene TRBJ2-3; weak D call: TRBD1 (6 bases). Germline values: CDR1 SGHRS, CDR2 YFSETQ. V was clipped by 3 bases and J by 1 base, with 12 bases between them. There are 15 residues in the CDR3. CDR3 bases: TGCGCCAGCAGCTCCCAACAGGGCCGCACAGATACGCAGTATTTT. It translates to CASSSQQGRTDTQYF.

The chain employs TRBV6-5 and TRBJ1-2; no clear D gene. With 8 bases removed from V and 4 bases from J, the gap between germline ends came to 11 bases. Per the germline V gene, CDR1 is MNHEY and CDR2 is SVGAGI. The length of the CDR3 is 12 residues. In nucleotides, the CDR3 is TGTGCCAGCGGAGTGTCTTCCTATGGCTACACCTTC. Its translation is CASGVSSYGYTF.

The V call is TRBV14, the J call TRBJ1-5; D is uncertain. This CDR3 contains 12 residues. Trimming took off 0 bases at V and 9 bases at J, with 6 bases between the two ends. Per the germline V gene, CDR1 is SGHDN and CDR2 is FVKESK. This CDR3 is CASSQEMGPQHF. CDR3 in DNA: TGTGCCAGCAGCCAAGAAATGGGGCCCCAGCATTTT.

The gene calls are TRBV7-2 and TRBJ2-3; tentative D call: TRBD2 (5 bases). Between the trimmed V and J ends, which lost 0 bases and 11 bases, there was a span of 27 bases. This CDR3 is built from 18 residues. Germline V lookup: CDR1 SGHTA, CDR2 FQGNSA. The CDR3 loop reads CASSLASMWQERRNEQYF. CDR3 sequence (DNA): TGTGCCAGCAGCTTAGCGAGCATGTGGCAGGAAAGGAGGAATGAGCAGTATTTT.

This clone was detected only a few times. This chain uses TRBV5-1 with TRBJ1-1; D is ambiguous. The CDR3 sequence is 14 residues long. With 0 bases removed from V and 1 base from J, the gap between germline ends came to 7 bases. CDR1 and CDR2 (germline): SGHRS, YFSETQ. CDR3: CASSLELGNTEAFF. As DNA, the CDR3 is TGCGCCAGCAGCTTGGAATTGGGGAACACTGAAGCTTTCTTT.

The rearrangement uses TRBV7-2 and TRBJ1-3; TRBD1 might be the D (5 bases). This CDR3 is built from 15 residues. Per germline, CDR1 SGHTA and CDR2 FQGNSA. V was clipped by 1 base and J by 0 bases, with 7 bases between them. The CDR3 region is CASSLGQSSGNTIYF. CDR3 sequence (DNA): TGTGCCAGCAGCTTAGGACAGTCCTCTGGAAACACCATATATTTT.

The chain recombines TRBV5-6 with TRBJ2-1; the match to TRBD1 covers 8 bases. The CDR3 covers 18 residues. The germline V gene has CDR1 SGHDT and CDR2 YYEEEE. J gave up 0 bases and V 0 bases, and 8 bases lay outside the gene matches. This chain's CDR3 is CASSLDLGQVSSYNEQFF. In nucleotides, the CDR3 is TGTGCCAGCAGCTTGGATTTGGGACAGGTGAGCTCCTACAATGAGCAGTTCTTC.

The chain uses TRBV5-1 and TRBJ2-7; 7 nucleotides match TRBD1. The V gene's germline CDR1 is SGHRS and CDR2 YFSETQ. Losses at the gene ends were 4 bases for V and 1 base for J; bases not matched to a gene: 11. The CDR3 has 16 residues. CDR3 sequence (DNA): TGCGCCAGCAGCCAACTAACCGGGACAGTATCCTACGAGCAGTACTTC. It is translated as CASSQLTGTVSYEQYF.

The rearrangement joins TRBV14 to TRBJ2-1, with TRBD2 identical over 7 bases. The CDR3 extends over 17 amino acids. The germline V gene has CDR1 SGHDN and CDR2 FVKESK. V was clipped by 4 bases and J by 6 bases; unmatched bases: 15. The CDR3 is CASSPPILGGIANEQFF. The CDR3, as DNA: TGTGCCAGCAGCCCACCCATTTTGGGGGGGATAGCCAATGAGCAGTTCTTC. The whole variable domain, filled in from reference TRBV14 and TRBJ2-1, reads EAGVTQFPSHSVIEKGQTVTLRCDPISGHDNLYWYRRVMGKEIKFLLHFVKESKQDESGMPNNRFLAERTGGTYSTLKVQPAELEDSGVYFCASSPPILGGIANEQFFGPGTRLTVL.

This rearrangement joins TRBV2 to TRBJ1-1; D might be TRBD1 (6 bases). The CDR3 is 13 amino acids. The germline V gene has CDR1 SNHLY and CDR2 FYNNEI. Trimming removed 7 bases at V and 1 base at J, with 10 bases between. CDR3 sequence reads: CASKQGSNTEAFF. The DNA of the CDR3 is TGTGCCAGCAAACAGGGATCGAACACTGAAGCTTTCTTT.

This sequence joins TRBV4-3 and TRBJ2-7, with D perhaps TRBD2 (6 bases). The CDR3 totals 15 residues. Per germline, CDR1 LGHNA and CDR2 YSLEER. The V and J ends lost 0 bases and 2 bases respectively, with 11 bases between them. The CDR3 nucleotides are TGCGCCAGCAGCCAAGAGGGGACTCCCGCCTACGAGCAGTACTTC. Residues: CASSQEGTPAYEQYF.

The rearrangement uses TRBV9 and TRBJ1-1, with D maybe TRBD1 (5 bases). V was trimmed by 4 bases and J by 5 bases, leaving 15 bases between them. Germline V CDR1 and CDR2: SGDLS, YYNGEE. The CDR3 loop spans 14 amino acids. The CDR3 reads CASSPGTLATEAFF. The CDR3 DNA reads TGTGCCAGCAGCCCCGGGACGTTAGCGACTGAAGCTTTCTTT.

This sequence joins TRBV13 and TRBJ2-1; D is unresolved. Germline CDR1 and CDR2: PRHDT and FYEKMQ (reference sequence). This CDR3 region has 15 residues. The V gene lost 0 bases and the J gene lost 2 bases, with 8 bases spanning the gap. In DNA, the CDR3 is TGTGCCAGCAGCTTAGGGCTTTCCGCCTACAATGAGCAGTTCTTC. Protein sequence: CASSLGLSAYNEQFF.

This chain joins TRBV15 and TRBJ1-6; D gene uncertain. The CDR3 spans 15 residues. V was cut by 0 bases and J by 9 bases, with 12 bases left in between. Germline CDR1 is LNHNV and CDR2 is YYDKDF (reference sequence). In nucleotides, the CDR3 is TGTGCCACCAGCAGAGACCCGGGGAGTAGTTCACCCCTCCACTTT. It yields the protein CATSRDPGSSSPLHF.

V usage is TRBV20-1 and J usage is TRBJ2-5; D not resolved. This CDR3 is 11 amino acids long. Germline CDR1 reads DFQATT; CDR2 reads SNEGSKA (reference sequence). V was shortened by 0 bases and J by 10 bases, with 9 bases between the two germline ends. The CDR3 here is CSARDDSHQYF. As DNA, the CDR3 is TGCAGTGCTAGAGACGATAGCCACCAGTACTTC.

The chain employs TRBV7-6 and TRBJ1-6, with D unresolved. The ends were cut back, 1 base at V and 5 bases at J, with 18 bases in the middle. The CDR3 length is 18 residues. CDR1 and CDR2 (germline): SGHVS, FNYEAQ. The chain's CDR3 is CASSLGVVGPRNNSPLHF. DNA of the CDR3: TGTGCCAGCAGCTTAGGTGTTGTGGGCCCTAGGAATAATTCACCCCTCCACTTT.

The V call is TRBV12-3 or TRBV12-4, the J call TRBJ2-1; TRBD1 matches at 7 bases. V lost 1 base, J lost 13 bases, and 7 bases stayed unmatched. The CDR3 contains 13 residues. The CDR3 protein is CASSLGGQPRQFF. Here the CDR3 DNA reads TGTGCCAGCAGTTTAGGGGGACAGCCGCGACAGTTCTTC.

The chain has TRBV27 and TRBJ1-5; D is undetermined. V gave up 3 bases and J gave up 3 bases, with 12 bases separating them. CDR1 and CDR2 (germline): MNHEY, SMNVEV (reference sequence). CDR3 length equals 15 residues. The CDR3 DNA is TGTGCCAGCAGTTTTGAGTATCGGTTCAATCAGCCCCAGCATTTT. Translation gives CASSFEYRFNQPQHF.

This clone was counted once. The V call is TRBV28, the J call TRBJ1-1, with D unresolved. The CDR3 has 13 residues. Germline CDR1 and CDR2: MDHEN and SYDVKM. V lost 2 bases and J lost 1, with 5 bases in between. The CDR3 DNA sequence: TGTGCCAGCAGTTTAGGCAGGAACACTGAAGCTTTCTTT. It encodes CASSLGRNTEAFF.

The rearrangement joins TRBV4-2 to TRBJ2-1; D unclear. V lost 0 bases to trimming and J lost 9 bases, with 9 bases between them. CDR3 length equals 13 residues. CDR1 and CDR2 (germline): LGHNA, YNFKEQ. As DNA, the CDR3 is TGTGCCAGCAGCCAAGAGGGAAGTGCTGAGCAGTTCTTC. As protein: CASSQEGSAEQFF.

The gene calls are TRBV3-1 (or the pseudogene TRBV3-2) and TRBJ2-7, with D perhaps assigned TRBD1 or TRBD2 (5 bases each). Trimming took off 7 bases at V and 2 bases at J, with 15 bases between the two ends. The CDR3 has 14 residues. Germline-derived CDR1 and CDR2 are LGHDT and YNNKEL (reference sequence). The CDR3 is CASNTGRRPYEQYF. CDR3 sequence (DNA): TGTGCCAGCAACACGGGACGTAGGCCCTACGAGCAGTACTTC.

The V call is TRBV9, the J call TRBJ2-3; D gene uncertain. Germline V lookup: CDR1 SGDLS, CDR2 YYNGEE. CDR3 length: 14 residues. V lost 4 bases, J lost 3 bases, and 12 bases lay in between. CDR3 loop: CASSLRHQTDTQYF. CDR3 bases: TGTGCCAGCAGCCTGCGACACCAAACAGATACGCAGTATTTT.

The rearrangement links TRBV10-3 to TRBJ2-5; tentative D call: TRBD1 (6 bases). V was pared by 5 bases and J by 5 bases, with 15 bases between. Germline loops: CDR1 ENHRY, CDR2 SYGVKD. The CDR3 spans 14 residues. CDR3 sequence: CAISSRGLGETQYF. CDR3 DNA: TGTGCCATCAGTTCCAGGGGATTGGGGGAGACCCAGTACTTC.

This chain links TRBV7-2 with TRBJ2-2; D is uncertain. Trimming pared 2 bases from V and 1 base from J, leaving 8 bases between. The CDR3 has 15 residues. Germline V CDR1 and CDR2: SGHTA, FQGNSA. The CDR3 reads CASSLFKGNTGELFF. The CDR3 DNA is TGTGCCAGCAGCTTATTCAAGGGGAACACCGGGGAGCTGTTTTTT.